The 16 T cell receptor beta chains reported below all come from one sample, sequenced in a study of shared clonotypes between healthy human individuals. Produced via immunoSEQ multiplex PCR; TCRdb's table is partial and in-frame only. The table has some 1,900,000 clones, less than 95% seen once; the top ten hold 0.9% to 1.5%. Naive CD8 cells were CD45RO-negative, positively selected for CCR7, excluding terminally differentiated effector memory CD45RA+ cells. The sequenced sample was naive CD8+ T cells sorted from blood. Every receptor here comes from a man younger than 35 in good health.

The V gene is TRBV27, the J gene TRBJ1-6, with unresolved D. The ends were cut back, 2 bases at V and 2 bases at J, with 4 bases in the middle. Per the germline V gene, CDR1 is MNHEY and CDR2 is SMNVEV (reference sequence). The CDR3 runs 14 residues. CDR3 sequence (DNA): TGTGCCAGCAGTTTAAACCCCTATAATTCACCCCTCCACTTT. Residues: CASSLNPYNSPLHF.

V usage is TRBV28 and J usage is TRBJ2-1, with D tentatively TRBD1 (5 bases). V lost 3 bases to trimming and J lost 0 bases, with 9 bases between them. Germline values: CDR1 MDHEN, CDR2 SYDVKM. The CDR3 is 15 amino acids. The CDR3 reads CASSFDSSSYNEQFF. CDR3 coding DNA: TGTGCCAGCAGTTTCGACAGTAGCTCCTACAATGAGCAGTTCTTC.

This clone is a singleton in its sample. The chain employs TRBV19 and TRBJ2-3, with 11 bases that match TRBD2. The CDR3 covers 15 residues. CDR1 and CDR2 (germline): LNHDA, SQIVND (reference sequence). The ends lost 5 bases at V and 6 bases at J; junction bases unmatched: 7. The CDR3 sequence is CASSSLAGGTDTQYF. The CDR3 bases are TGTGCCAGTAGTTCCCTAGCGGGGGGTACCGATACGCAGTATTTT.

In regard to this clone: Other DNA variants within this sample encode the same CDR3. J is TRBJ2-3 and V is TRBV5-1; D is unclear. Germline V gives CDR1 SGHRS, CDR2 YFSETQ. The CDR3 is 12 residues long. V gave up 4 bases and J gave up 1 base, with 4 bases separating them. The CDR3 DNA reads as TGCGCCAGCAGCCTACGCACAGATACGCAGTATTTT. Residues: CASSLRTDTQYF.

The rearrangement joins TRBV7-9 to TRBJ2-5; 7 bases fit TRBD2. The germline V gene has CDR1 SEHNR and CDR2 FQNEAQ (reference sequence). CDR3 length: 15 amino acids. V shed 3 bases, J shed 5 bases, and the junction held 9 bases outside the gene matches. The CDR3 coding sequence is TGTGCCAGCAGCTTCTTCACGGGAGGCGAGGAGACCCAGTACTTC. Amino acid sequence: CASSFFTGGEETQYF.

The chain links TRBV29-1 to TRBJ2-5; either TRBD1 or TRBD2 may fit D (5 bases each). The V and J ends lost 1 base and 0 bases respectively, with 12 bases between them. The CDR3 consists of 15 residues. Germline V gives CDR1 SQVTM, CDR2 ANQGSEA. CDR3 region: CSVEGRGTYQETQYF. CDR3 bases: TGCAGCGTTGAAGGTCGGGGCACGTACCAAGAGACCCAGTACTTC. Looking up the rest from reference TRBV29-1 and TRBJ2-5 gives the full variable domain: SAVISQKPSRDICQRGTSLTIQCQVDSQVTMMFWYRQQPGQSLTLIATANQGSEATYESGFVIDKFPISRPNLTFSTLTVSNMSPEDSSIYLCSVEGRGTYQETQYFGPGTRLLVL.

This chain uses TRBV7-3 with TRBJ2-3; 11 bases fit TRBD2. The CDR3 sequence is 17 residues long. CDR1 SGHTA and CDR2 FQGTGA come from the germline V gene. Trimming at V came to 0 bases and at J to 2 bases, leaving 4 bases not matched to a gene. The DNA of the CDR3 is TGTGCCAGCAGCTTAACGGGACTAGCGGAAAACACAGATACGCAGTATTTT. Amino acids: CASSLTGLAENTDTQYF.

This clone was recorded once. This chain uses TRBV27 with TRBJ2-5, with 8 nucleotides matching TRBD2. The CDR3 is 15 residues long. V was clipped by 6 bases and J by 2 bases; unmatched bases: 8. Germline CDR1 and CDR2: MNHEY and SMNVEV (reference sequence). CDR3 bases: TGTGCCAGCAGACCGGGACTAGTGGGGCAAGAGACCCAGTACTTC. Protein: CASRPGLVGQETQYF.

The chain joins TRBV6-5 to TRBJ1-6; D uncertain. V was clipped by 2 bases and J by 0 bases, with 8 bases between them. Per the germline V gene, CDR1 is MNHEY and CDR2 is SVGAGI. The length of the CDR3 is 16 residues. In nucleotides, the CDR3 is TGTGCCAGCAGTTACCGCGGGAGCTCCTATAATTCACCCCTCCACTTT. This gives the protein CASSYRGSSYNSPLHF.

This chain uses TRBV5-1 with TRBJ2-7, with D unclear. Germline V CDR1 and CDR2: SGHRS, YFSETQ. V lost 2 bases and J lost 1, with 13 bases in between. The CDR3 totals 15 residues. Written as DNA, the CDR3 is TGCGCCAGCAGCTTTGGTTTAGGAGAATCCTACGAGCAGTACTTC. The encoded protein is CASSFGLGESYEQYF.

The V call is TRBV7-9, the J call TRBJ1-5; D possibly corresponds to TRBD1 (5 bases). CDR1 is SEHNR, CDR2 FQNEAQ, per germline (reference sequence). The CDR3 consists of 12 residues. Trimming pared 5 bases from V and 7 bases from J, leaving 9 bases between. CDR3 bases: TGTGCCAGCAGCGTTGACAGCCAGCCCCAGCATTTT. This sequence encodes CASSVDSQPQHF.

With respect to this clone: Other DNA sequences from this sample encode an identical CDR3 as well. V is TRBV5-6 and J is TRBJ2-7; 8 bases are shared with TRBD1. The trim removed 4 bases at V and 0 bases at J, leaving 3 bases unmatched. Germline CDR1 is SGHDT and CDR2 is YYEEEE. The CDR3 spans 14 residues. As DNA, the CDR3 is TGTGCCAGCAGCCTGGACAGGGTCTCCTACGAGCAGTACTTC. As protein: CASSLDRVSYEQYF.

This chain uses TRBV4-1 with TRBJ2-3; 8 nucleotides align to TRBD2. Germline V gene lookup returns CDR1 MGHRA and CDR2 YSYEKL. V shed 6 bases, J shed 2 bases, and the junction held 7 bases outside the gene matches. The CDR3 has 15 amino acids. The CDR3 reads CASRNRGGITDTQYF. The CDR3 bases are TGCGCCAGCAGGAATCGGGGGGGTATCACAGATACGCAGTATTTT.

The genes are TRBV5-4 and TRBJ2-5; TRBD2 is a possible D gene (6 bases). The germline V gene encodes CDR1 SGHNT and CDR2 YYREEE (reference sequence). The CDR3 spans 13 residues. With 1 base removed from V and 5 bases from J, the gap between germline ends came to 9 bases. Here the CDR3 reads CASSLISGETQYF. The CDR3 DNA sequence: TGTGCCAGCAGCTTGATCAGCGGGGAGACCCAGTACTTC.

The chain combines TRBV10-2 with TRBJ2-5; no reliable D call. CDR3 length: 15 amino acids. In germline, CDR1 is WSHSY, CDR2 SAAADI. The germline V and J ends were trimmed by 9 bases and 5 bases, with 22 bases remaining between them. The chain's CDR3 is CASSKRVALGETQYF. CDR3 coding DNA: TGCGCCAGTTCGAAACGTGTGGCCCTGGGGGAGACCCAGTACTTC.

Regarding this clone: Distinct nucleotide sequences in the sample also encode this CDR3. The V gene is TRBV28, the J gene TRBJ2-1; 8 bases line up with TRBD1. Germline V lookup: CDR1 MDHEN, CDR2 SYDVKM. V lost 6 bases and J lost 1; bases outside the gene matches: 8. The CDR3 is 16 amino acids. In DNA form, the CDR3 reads TGTGCCAGCAGCCAGCACAGGGGGTCTTCCTACAATGAGCAGTTCTTC. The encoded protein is CASSQHRGSSYNEQFF. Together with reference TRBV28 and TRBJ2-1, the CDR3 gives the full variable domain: DVKVTQSSRYLVKRTGEKVFLECVQDMDHENMFWYRQDPGLGLRLIYFSYDVKMKEKGDIPEGYSVSREKKERFSLILESASTNQTSMYLCASSQHRGSSYNEQFFGPGTRLTVL.